The 5 T cell receptor beta chains below all came from one sample that was sequenced in a study of memory CD4+ T cells and cytomegalovirus serostatus. Using immunoSEQ multiplex PCR, the repertoire was profiled, and TCRdb retains in-frame clones only, with some absent. This sample has 56,000 or so clones, with around 76% found just once. Single viable CD3+CD4+CD8-CD45RO+ cells were sorted as the memory CD4+ T cells. What was sequenced was memory CD4+ T cells from blood. These TCRs come from an adult in good health and CMV-seronegative.

CDR3 DNA sequence: TGTGCCAGCAGTCTAGGGGATCAAACCGGGGAGCTGTTTTTT. This codes for CASSLGDQTGELFF. The genes are TRBV7-2 and TRBJ2-2; D is possibly TRBD1 (5 bases). The CDR3 extends over 14 amino acids. CDR1 is SGHTA and CDR2 is FQGNSA in the germline V gene. The V gene lost 6 bases and the J gene lost 5 bases, with 13 bases spanning the gap.

The rearrangement links TRBV6-1 to TRBJ2-5; no reliable D call. V was trimmed by 10 bases and J by 5 bases, leaving 23 bases between them. Germline CDR1 is MNHNS and CDR2 is SASEGT. The CDR3 is 15 residues long. The CDR3 loop reads CATTISDLHGETQYF. Here the CDR3 DNA reads TGTGCCACGACGATTTCCGATCTTCATGGGGAGACCCAGTACTTC.

The rearrangement joins TRBV6-5 to TRBJ1-5; D is undetermined. The CDR3 extends over 15 amino acids. V lost 0 bases and J 2 bases, leaving 8 bases between the germline ends. Per germline, CDR1 MNHEY and CDR2 SVGAGI. For the CDR3, the DNA is TGTGCCAGCAGTTACTCTGGAGTTGGCAATCAGCCCCAGCATTTT. Its translation: CASSYSGVGNQPQHF.

This clone was counted a single time. V usage is TRBV10-3 and J usage is TRBJ2-3; D ambiguous. The ends were cut back, 0 bases at V and 5 bases at J, with 12 bases in the middle. The CDR3 spans 15 residues. The germline V gene encodes CDR1 ENHRY and CDR2 SYGVKD. The CDR3 DNA sequence: TGTGCCATCAGTGAGTCTGTGGGTATCGGAGATACGCAGTATTTT. Protein sequence: CAISESVGIGDTQYF.

The chain is built from TRBV30 and TRBJ1-1, with D possibly matching TRBD1 (5 bases). CDR3 length: 14 residues. The V end lost 2 bases, the J end lost 1 base, and 11 bases lay between the germline ends. CDR1 is GTSNPN, CDR2 SVGIG, per germline (reference sequence). DNA of the CDR3: TGTGCCTGGAGTAGGGGCCCGGGGAACACTGAAGCTTTCTTT. Residues: CAWSRGPGNTEAFF.